This TCR beta chain is from a study of blood T cell repertoires in COVID-19. In the study overall: Samples taken during acute and convalescent COVID-19 were collected in the United States, Italy and Spain.

Source study methods: Amplification with reference gene primers provided the estimates of nucleated cell counts. Profiled with immunoSEQ multiplex PCR; TCRdb holds only in-frame clones, not every one. The DNA gave D and trimming, while V, J and clone size come from that table. The sample carries roughly 230,000 clones, roughly 81% recorded once. Germline CDR1 reads SGDLS; CDR2 reads YYNGEE. This CDR3 is 16 amino acids long. Trimming took 3 bases from V and 5 from J; bases not matched to a gene: 4. This TCR derives from a man in his forties or fifties with acute or convalescent COVID-19. Sample: peripheral blood. This chain links TRBV9 with TRBJ2-2; TRBD2 matches at 13 bases. The CDR3 sequence is CASSAGLAGHTGELFF. The CDR3 DNA is TGTGCCAGCAGCGCGGGACTAGCGGGACATACCGGGGAGCTGTTTTTT.